Following are 18 T cell receptor beta chains from one sample sequenced in a study of technical replicates of blood from a few donors. Produced via immunoSEQ multiplex PCR; TCRdb's table is partial and in-frame only. The table has roughly 80,000 clones, roughly 94% seen once. Sequenced material: T cells isolated from PBMCs. The receptors derive from a human donor in good health.

This chain uses TRBV27 with TRBJ1-2; tentatively, D is TRBD1 (5 bases). CDR1 and CDR2 from the germline V gene are MNHEY and SMNVEV (reference sequence). This CDR3 has 16 residues. Deletions cut 4 bases from V and 8 bases from J, with 23 bases between. DNA for the CDR3: TGTGCCAGCAGTTCAGTAAGGGACTACACCCAGGGAGGCTACACCTTC. The encoded protein is CASSSVRDYTQGGYTF.

J is TRBJ1-1 and V is TRBV7-9; the D gene is possibly TRBD1 (5 bases). Germline CDR1 and CDR2: SEHNR and FQNEAQ (reference sequence). This CDR3 spans 14 amino acids. The V end was cut by 1 base, the J end by 4 bases, with 10 bases between. CDR3 bases: TGTGCCAGCAGCTTAGGCAGGGAGGTCACTGAAGCTTTCTTT. Protein sequence: CASSLGREVTEAFF.

The gene calls are TRBV9 and TRBJ1-4; D call uncertain. With 0 bases removed from V and 8 bases from J, the gap between germline ends came to 11 bases. There are 14 residues in the CDR3. Looked up from germline, CDR1 is SGDLS and CDR2 is YYNGEE. The CDR3 reads CASSVGHVTEKLFF. The DNA of the CDR3 is TGTGCCAGCAGCGTAGGGCATGTTACGGAAAAACTGTTTTTT.

The chain recombines TRBV29-1 with TRBJ2-7; 9 bases map to TRBD1. This CDR3 spans 13 amino acids. The trim removed 6 bases at V and 3 bases at J, leaving 6 bases unmatched. Germline CDR1 reads SQVTM; CDR2 reads ANQGSEA. Written as DNA, the CDR3 is TGCAGCGTCAGGACAGGGGAAGGCTACGAGCAGTACTTC. Its protein is CSVRTGEGYEQYF.

The chain joins TRBV9 to TRBJ1-5; possibly TRBD1 for D (5 bases). This CDR3 comprises 14 residues. Germline V CDR1 and CDR2: SGDLS, YYNGEE. V dropped 0 bases and J dropped 7 bases, with 11 bases sitting between them. This chain's CDR3 is CASSVALQDQPQHF. The CDR3 DNA follows: TGTGCCAGCAGCGTAGCCCTACAGGACCAGCCCCAGCATTTT.

This chain links TRBV2 with TRBJ1-5; D remains ambiguous. Trimming shortened V by 7 bases and J by 5 bases, and 12 bases separated the two germline ends. Germline values: CDR1 SNHLY, CDR2 FYNNEI. This CDR3 comprises 13 residues. The CDR3 is CASIGGLDQPQHF. CDR3 sequence (DNA): TGTGCCAGCATTGGCGGGTTGGATCAGCCCCAGCATTTT.

The J gene is TRBJ2-7, the V gene TRBV19; 9 bases are a match to TRBD2. Germline loops: CDR1 LNHDA, CDR2 SQIVND (reference sequence). With 7 bases clipped from V and 0 bases from J, the junction kept 4 bases outside the gene matches. The CDR3 totals 14 residues. As DNA, the CDR3 is TGTGCCAGTACTAGCGGGATCTACTCCTACGAGCAGTACTTC. It encodes CASTSGIYSYEQYF.

The chain is built from TRBV11-3 and TRBJ2-7; possibly TRBD2 for D (6 bases). Trimming cost V 4 bases and J 4 bases, with 17 bases left between them. CDR3 size: 15 residues. From germline, CDR1 is SGHNT and CDR2 YENEEA. CDR3 in DNA: TGTGCCAGCAGCTCAGCCCGGGACTGGAAGTACGAGCAGTACTTC. This codes for CASSSARDWKYEQYF.

The gene calls are TRBV14 and TRBJ2-1; TRBD2 matches 11 bases. The CDR3 totals 18 residues. V shed 0 bases, J shed 2 bases, and the junction held 6 bases outside the gene matches. CDR1 and CDR2 from the germline V gene are SGHDN and FVKESK. As DNA, the CDR3 is TGTGCCAGCAGCCAAGAAGGCTGGACTAGCGGGCCCTACAATGAGCAGTTCTTC. This sequence encodes CASSQEGWTSGPYNEQFF. Full variable domain (missing parts from reference TRBV14 and TRBJ2-1): EAGVTQFPSHSVIEKGQTVTLRCDPISGHDNLYWYRRVMGKEIKFLLHFVKESKQDESGMPNNRFLAERTGGTYSTLKVQPAELEDSGVYFCASSQEGWTSGPYNEQFFGPGTRLTVL.

The gene calls are TRBV29-1 and TRBJ1-1; TRBD1 might be the D (6 bases). Trimming took 2 bases from V and 5 from J, leaving 12 bases between them. CDR3 size: 13 residues. Germline V CDR1 and CDR2: SQVTM, ANQGSEA. The CDR3 reads CSVESRGGTEAFF. DNA of the CDR3: TGCAGCGTTGAATCCAGGGGCGGAACTGAAGCTTTCTTT.

The CDR3 DNA reads TGTGCCAGCAACCTACAACAGGGGAGCGACGAGCAGTACTTC. This translates into CASNLQQGSDEQYF. J is TRBJ2-7 and V is TRBV7-9, with 7 bases aligning to TRBD1. This CDR3 has 14 amino acids. Unmatched junction bases numbered 11, after V lost 7 bases and J lost 5 bases. CDR1 and CDR2 from the germline V gene are SEHNR and FQNEAQ (reference sequence).

The chain employs TRBV11-2 and TRBJ1-1, with D uncertain. V was pared by 4 bases and J by 0 bases, with 18 bases between. CDR1 and CDR2 (germline): SGHAT, FQNNGV. The CDR3 loop spans 17 amino acids. Written as DNA, the CDR3 is TGTGCCAGCAGCTACCCGTTGCAGGCCTCGATGAACACTGAAGCTTTCTTT. Encoded protein: CASSYPLQASMNTEAFF.

This clone occurred once. The chain carries TRBV4-3 and TRBJ2-5, with D unresolved. V was cut by 4 bases and J by 7 bases, with 16 bases left in between. The CDR3 loop spans 14 amino acids. CDR1 and CDR2 from the germline V gene are LGHNA and YSLEER. Here the CDR3 DNA reads TGCGCCAGCAGCCCGGGTTTGGATTTCGGGACCCAGTACTTC. Its protein product is CASSPGLDFGTQYF.

This chain uses TRBV4-1 with TRBJ2-1; 11 bases align to TRBD2. The germline gives CDR1 MGHRA, CDR2 YSYEKL. V shed 2 bases, J shed 8 bases, and the junction held 8 bases outside the gene matches. This CDR3 contains 16 residues. DNA of the CDR3: TGCGCCAGCAGCCAACTCCCGCTAGCGGGAGGCTATGAGCAGTTCTTC. Translation gives CASSQLPLAGGYEQFF.

The rearrangement links TRBV2 to TRBJ2-3; D is possibly TRBD2 (5 bases). Trimming took off 7 bases at V and 4 bases at J, with 18 bases between the two ends. Germline-derived CDR1 and CDR2 are SNHLY and FYNNEI. The CDR3 runs to 15 residues. The CDR3 bases are TGTGCCAGCACCGAGGGTTACGCCTCCCCAGATACGCAGTATTTT. This gives the protein CASTEGYASPDTQYF.

The sample holds one count of this clone. The chain combines TRBV5-1 with TRBJ1-3; no clear D. The germline V gene encodes CDR1 SGHRS and CDR2 YFSETQ. V shed 1 base and J shed 4 bases, with 6 bases lying between them. This CDR3 has 13 residues. The CDR3 sequence: CASSLLQGNTIYF. In DNA form, the CDR3 reads TGCGCCAGCAGCTTGTTACAGGGAAACACCATATATTTT.

This chain joins TRBV18 and TRBJ2-5; 8 nucleotides agree with TRBD2. This CDR3 has 17 residues. J lost 3 bases, V lost 2 bases, and 11 bases had no gene match. Germline assignment: CDR1 KGHSH and CDR2 LQKENI. This CDR3 reads CASSPVRAGGSKETQYF. Written as DNA, the CDR3 is TGTGCCAGCTCACCAGTCAGGGCGGGGGGCTCGAAAGAGACCCAGTACTTC.

This clone was counted once. The chain links TRBV6-5 to TRBJ1-4, with D hard to call. The germline V and J ends were trimmed by 3 bases and 8 bases, with 10 bases remaining between them. The germline V gene encodes CDR1 MNHEY and CDR2 SVGAGI. The CDR3 has 13 residues. The CDR3 is CASSYSTLEKLFF. In DNA form, the CDR3 reads TGTGCCAGCAGTTATAGCACTCTGGAAAAACTGTTTTTT.